A single sample gave rise to the 20 T cell receptor beta chains below, sequenced in a study of blood T cell repertoires in COVID-19. TCRdb keeps only in-frame clones here, not all; method: immunoSEQ multiplex PCR. The sample lists around 300,000 clones; roughly 89% were seen once. What was sequenced was peripheral blood. The receptors were sampled from a woman aged 40 to 50 who had recovered from COVID-19.

The chain links TRBV7-9 to TRBJ2-7, with TRBD2 matching 8 bases. The CDR3 consists of 18 residues. The V gene end was trimmed by 5 bases and the J gene end by 3 bases; junction bases not matched to a gene: 18. Germline V lookup: CDR1 SEHNR, CDR2 FQNEAQ (reference sequence). Here the CDR3 DNA reads TGTGCCAGCAGCGACACCCTCGGGGGGCTAGCGGGCAACTACGAGCAGTACTTC. Translated, it gives CASSDTLGGLAGNYEQYF. Full variable domain (rest looked up from reference TRBV7-9 and TRBJ2-7): DTGVSQNPRHKITKRGQNVTFRCDPISEHNRLYWYRQTLGQGPEFLTYFQNEAQLEKSRLLSDRFSAERPKGSFSTLEIQRTEQGDSAMYLCASSDTLGGLAGNYEQYFGPGTRLTVT.

The chain links TRBV10-3 to TRBJ2-3, with D possibly TRBD1 on 6 matching bases. The germline V gene has CDR1 ENHRY and CDR2 SYGVKD. The CDR3 contains 15 residues. The ends were cut back, 3 bases at V and 1 base at J, with 11 bases in the middle. DNA of the CDR3: TGTGCCATCAGTGACGTACAGGGTGGCACAGATACGCAGTATTTT. It yields the protein CAISDVQGGTDTQYF.

The gene calls are TRBV12-3 or TRBV12-4 and TRBJ2-1; TRBD2 is a possible D gene (5 bases). V lost 6 bases to trimming and J lost 5 bases, with 11 bases between them. This CDR3 spans 13 amino acids. The CDR3 DNA sequence: TGTGCCAGCAGGCCGGGATGGCACAATGAGCAGTTCTTC. Translation: CASRPGWHNEQFF.

The rearrangement joins TRBV11-2 to TRBJ1-2; 7 bases align to TRBD1. V lost 6 bases, J lost 6 bases, and 7 bases stayed unmatched. Germline assignment: CDR1 SGHAT and CDR2 FQNNGV. The CDR3 is made up of 13 amino acids. Here the CDR3 DNA reads TGTGCCAGCAGATCCCCAGGGGGAAATGGCTACACCTTC. This translates into CASRSPGGNGYTF.

This rearrangement joins TRBV7-9 to TRBJ2-3; TRBD2 agrees at 7 bases. In germline, CDR1 is SEHNR, CDR2 FQNEAQ (reference sequence). The CDR3 is made up of 14 amino acids. The trim removed 2 bases at V and 4 bases at J, leaving 3 bases unmatched. The CDR3 protein is CASSLSGIPDTQYF. DNA of the CDR3: TGTGCCAGCAGCTTAAGCGGGATCCCAGATACGCAGTATTTT.

The CDR3 nucleotides are TGCGCCAGCAGTCTGGACTCTCTAAGGGAGACCCAGTACTTC. The encoded protein is CASSLDSLRETQYF. The V and J genes are TRBV23-1 and TRBJ2-5, with D possibly being TRBD2 (5 bases). TRBV23-1 is identified as an open reading frame with a role that is uncertain. Trimming stripped 4 bases from V and 5 bases from J, with 14 bases between. The CDR3 is 14 amino acids.

Concerning this clone itself: The sample holds other DNA sequences that translate to the same CDR3. The rearrangement joins TRBV27 to TRBJ2-1; D remains unclear. Germline lookup yields CDR1 MNHEY and CDR2 SMNVEV (reference sequence). V was trimmed by 2 bases and J by 0 bases, leaving 5 bases between them. This CDR3 has 14 residues. The CDR3, as DNA: TGTGCCAGCAGTTTAAGGAGCTCCTACAATGAGCAGTTCTTC. It yields the protein CASSLRSSYNEQFF.

There are a few counts of this clone. The chain joins TRBV27 to TRBJ2-1; TRBD2 matches 11 bases. V dropped 2 bases and J dropped 0; count of bases not matched to a gene: 6. CDR1 is MNHEY, CDR2 SMNVEV, per germline (reference sequence). This CDR3 has 18 amino acids. CDR3 sequence: CASSLRGLAVSSYNEQFF. The CDR3 DNA sequence: TGTGCCAGCAGTTTAAGGGGACTAGCGGTTAGCTCCTACAATGAGCAGTTCTTC.

About this clone itself: Other DNA sequences in the sample encode the same CDR3. The V and J genes are TRBV5-1 and TRBJ1-1, with 7 bases lining up with TRBD1. This CDR3 has 14 amino acids. Germline loops: CDR1 SGHRS, CDR2 YFSETQ. V lost 4 bases to trimming and J lost 2 bases; unmatched junction nucleotides: 5. CDR3 amino acids: CASSSTGVNTEAFF. In nucleotides, the CDR3 is TGCGCCAGCAGCAGTACAGGGGTAAACACTGAAGCTTTCTTT.

The genes are TRBV7-3 and TRBJ1-6, with TRBD1 matching over 10 bases. There are 14 residues in the CDR3. Trimming took 2 bases from V and 8 from J; bases not matched to a gene: 0. Germline-derived CDR1 and CDR2 are SGHTA and FQGTGA. The CDR3 coding sequence is TGTGCCAGCAGCTTAGGGACAGGGGATTCACCCCTCCACTTT. Translation: CASSLGTGDSPLHF.

The chain has TRBV6-5 and TRBJ1-2; D not certain. Germline CDR1 reads MNHEY; CDR2 reads SVGAGI. The CDR3 covers 13 residues. Trimming took 6 bases from V and 3 from J, leaving 11 bases between them. The CDR3: CASSPDGDYGYTF. The CDR3 bases are TGTGCCAGCAGCCCGGACGGGGACTATGGCTACACCTTC.

This sequence joins TRBV3-1 (or the pseudogene TRBV3-2) and TRBJ2-1; 13 bases fit TRBD2. After removal of 4 bases from V and 9 bases from J, the junction contained 6 bases not matched to a gene. This CDR3 has 15 residues. The V gene's germline CDR1 is LGHDT and CDR2 YNNKEL (reference sequence). CDR3 residues: CASSPGLAGVSEQFF. As DNA, the CDR3 is TGTGCCAGCAGCCCCGGACTAGCGGGAGTCTCTGAGCAGTTCTTC.

This CDR3 is CASLTPGLGNIQYF. CDR3 bases: TGTGCCAGCCTGACGCCGGGTTTGGGAAACATTCAGTACTTC. The chain combines TRBV6-6 with TRBJ2-4, with D hard to call. The CDR3 runs to 14 residues. V was pared by 8 bases and J by 6 bases, with 17 bases between. CDR1 is MNHNY, CDR2 SVGAGI, per germline (reference sequence).

The chain has TRBV2 and TRBJ2-7; D possibly corresponds to TRBD1 (5 bases). The germline CDR1 and CDR2 sequences are SNHLY and FYNNEI. V gave up 8 bases and J gave up 6 bases, with 20 bases separating them. CDR3 length: 14 residues. CDR3 residues: CASQTVTNSGEQYF. DNA of the CDR3: TGTGCCAGCCAGACAGTCACAAACTCGGGCGAGCAGTACTTC.

The rearrangement uses TRBV28 and TRBJ2-1; 7 positions match TRBD1. Germline loops: CDR1 MDHEN, CDR2 SYDVKM. The CDR3 totals 13 residues. Losses at the gene ends were 5 bases for V and 8 bases for J; bases not matched to a gene: 6. This CDR3 is CASSLPGQYEQFF. CDR3 DNA: TGTGCCAGCAGTCTCCCGGGACAGTATGAGCAGTTCTTC.

J is TRBJ1-5 and V is TRBV10-2; 7 bases line up with TRBD1. Germline CDR1 reads WSHSY; CDR2 reads SAAADI. This CDR3 contains 14 residues. Unmatched junction bases numbered 0, after V lost 2 bases and J lost 2 bases. DNA of the CDR3: TGCGCCAGCAGTGAGACAGGGGGCAATCAGCCCCAGCATTTT. Translated, it gives CASSETGGNQPQHF.

The chain combines TRBV19 with TRBJ1-1; no clear D. This CDR3 spans 14 amino acids. V dropped 1 base and J dropped 8 bases, with 14 bases sitting between them. Germline values: CDR1 LNHDA, CDR2 SQIVND (reference sequence). CDR3 protein: CASSIAGSSREAFF. The CDR3 DNA reads TGTGCCAGTAGTATAGCGGGGTCTAGTAGGGAAGCTTTCTTT.

This sequence joins TRBV11-2 and TRBJ1-2; D perhaps matches TRBD1 (5 bases). V lost 4 bases and J lost 4, with 10 bases in between. This CDR3 region has 13 residues. Germline V gene data show CDR1 as SGHAT and CDR2 as FQNNGV. CDR3 bases: TGTGCCAGCAGCTCCACGGGGGTCTATGGCTACACCTTC. Translated: CASSSTGVYGYTF.

The chain joins TRBV3-1 (or the pseudogene TRBV3-2) to TRBJ2-4; D is undetermined. The germline V gene encodes CDR1 LGHDT and CDR2 YNNKEL (reference sequence). V was trimmed by 0 bases and J by 1 base, leaving 13 bases between them. The CDR3 covers 17 residues. CDR3 protein: CASSQDGRATAKNIQYF. Written as DNA, the CDR3 is TGTGCCAGCAGCCAAGATGGTCGAGCTACGGCCAAAAACATTCAGTACTTC.

The CDR3 DNA is TGTGCCAGCAGCCTACAGGGACAGTTTGGCTACACCTTC. This codes for CASSLQGQFGYTF. This chain connects TRBV5-5 to TRBJ1-2, with 7 bases identical to TRBD1. This CDR3 is built from 13 residues. Germline CDR1 is SGHKS and CDR2 is YYEKEE (reference sequence). Germline trimming cut 4 bases from V and 7 bases from J; bases unmatched to any gene: 7.